A single sample gave rise to the 28 T cell receptor beta chains below, sequenced in a study of cytomegalovirus exposure and HLA in healthy donors. PCR employed 60 Vbeta and 13 Jbeta primers. Clones were read by immunoSEQ multiplex PCR, and TCRdb kept only the in-frame ones, dropping some. The sample yields tens of thousands of clones, over 9.5% seen once. What was sequenced was PBMCs. Receptors were obtained from a man in his sixties in good health and CMV-seropositive.

This clone occurred a few times. V is TRBV19 and J is TRBJ2-3, with 11 bases that match TRBD2. The CDR3 length is 14 residues. The V gene end was trimmed by 0 bases and the J gene end by 9 bases; junction bases not matched to a gene: 2. Per germline, CDR1 LNHDA and CDR2 SQIVND (reference sequence). CDR3 DNA: TGTGCCAGTAGTATAGATTTAGCGGGGGGGACGCAGTATTTT. Its translation is CASSIDLAGGTQYF.

The CDR3 DNA reads TGTGCCAGCAGTCTCGCGGGGGCTAATAATTCACCCCTCCACTTT. It specifies CASSLAGANNSPLHF. The V gene is TRBV27, the J gene TRBJ1-6; the D gene is possibly TRBD1 (6 bases). CDR3 length: 15 residues. V lost 5 bases and J 5 bases, leaving 13 bases between the germline ends. Per the germline V gene, CDR1 is MNHEY and CDR2 is SMNVEV (reference sequence).

This chain connects TRBV7-8 to TRBJ1-5; 7 bases line up with TRBD1. After removal of 5 bases from V and 2 bases from J, the junction contained 9 bases not matched to a gene. The CDR3 spans 16 residues. The V gene's germline CDR1 is SGHVS and CDR2 FQNEAQ. The CDR3 DNA reads TGTGCCAGCAGCGCGGGGACAGACTTTCGCAATCAGCCCCAGCATTTT. This sequence encodes CASSAGTDFRNQPQHF.

This clone turned up a few times. The V and J genes are TRBV5-1 and TRBJ1-5; D remains ambiguous. The V and J ends lost 4 bases and 0 bases respectively, with 8 bases between them. The CDR3 sequence is 14 residues long. Per the germline V gene, CDR1 is SGHRS and CDR2 is YFSETQ. The CDR3 DNA reads as TGCGCCAGCAGCCGAGATTATAGCAATCAGCCCCAGCATTTT. This encodes CASSRDYSNQPQHF.

The chain recombines TRBV7-2 with TRBJ1-1; 10 bases line up with TRBD1. CDR1 is SGHTA and CDR2 is FQGNSA in the germline V gene. V gave up 5 bases and J gave up 0 bases; unmatched junction bases: 6. This CDR3 comprises 16 residues. The CDR3 sequence is CASSPRTGGMNTEAFF. CDR3 bases: TGTGCCAGCAGCCCCCGGACAGGGGGTATGAACACTGAAGCTTTCTTT.

This clone occurred a few times. This rearrangement joins TRBV2 to TRBJ2-7, with TRBD2 as a possible D gene (7 bases). V lost 8 bases and J 5 bases, leaving 19 bases between the germline ends. Germline assignment: CDR1 SNHLY and CDR2 FYNNEI. The length of the CDR3 is 14 residues. CDR3 DNA sequence: TGTGCCAGCCGGGGGGCAGGGGTTATCCACGAGCAGTACTTC. Its protein product is CASRGAGVIHEQYF.

This clone was picked up a small number of times. V and J are TRBV15 and TRBJ2-5; TRBD1 matches at 7 bases. The germline gives CDR1 LNHNV, CDR2 YYDKDF (reference sequence). V lost 0 bases, J lost 3 bases, and 4 bases stayed unmatched. This CDR3 contains 15 residues. For the CDR3, the DNA is TGTGCCACCAGCAGAGACGGGACAGATAAAGAGACCCAGTACTTC. Protein product: CATSRDGTDKETQYF.

This clone was seen a handful of times. The rearrangement uses TRBV11-2 and TRBJ1-6; D possibly corresponds to TRBD1 (5 bases). This CDR3 has 14 amino acids. The V and J ends lost 5 bases and 8 bases respectively, with 13 bases between them. Germline values: CDR1 SGHAT, CDR2 FQNNGV. CDR3 amino acids: CASSPPGGYSPLHF. The CDR3 DNA is TGTGCCAGCAGCCCCCCGGGGGGATATTCACCCCTCCACTTT.

This clone was counted between two and nine times. The chain recombines TRBV7-9 with TRBJ2-3; no firm D call. The CDR3 has 13 amino acids. Trimming removed 3 bases at V and 10 bases at J, with 14 bases between. CDR1 SEHNR and CDR2 FQNEAQ come from the germline V gene (reference sequence). CDR3 in DNA: TGTGCCAGCAGCTTGCCGGAGTTAGTACCGCAGTATTTT. Its protein product is CASSLPELVPQYF.

The V and J genes are TRBV7-3 and TRBJ2-3, with TRBD2 matching 8 bases. Germline V gene data show CDR1 as SGHTA and CDR2 as FQGTGA. The V and J ends lost 5 bases and 4 bases, in that order; junction bases with no gene match: 11. CDR3 length: 16 residues. CDR3 residues: CASSLLGGRSADTQYF. The CDR3 DNA sequence: TGTGCCAGCAGCCTCCTTGGCGGGAGGAGCGCAGATACGCAGTATTTT.

This clone is classed as medium-sized. J is TRBJ1-1 and V is TRBV5-4; weak D call: TRBD1 (5 bases). Trimming took off 4 bases at V and 1 base at J, with 14 bases between the two ends. The CDR3 sequence is 15 residues long. Per germline, CDR1 SGHNT and CDR2 YYREEE (reference sequence). The CDR3 sequence: CASSKFDSQNTEAFF. The DNA for the CDR3 is TGTGCCAGCAGCAAATTTGACAGCCAGAACACTGAAGCTTTCTTT.

The chain combines TRBV30 with TRBJ2-7, with D possibly TRBD1 on 6 matching bases. V lost 1 base and J lost 3, with 10 bases in between. CDR1 GTSNPN and CDR2 SVGIG come from the germline V gene (reference sequence). The CDR3 sequence is 13 residues long. The DNA for the CDR3 is TGTGCCTGGAGTGACGGACAGATCTACGAGCAGTACTTC. Its protein is CAWSDGQIYEQYF.

This clone was detected only a few times. The chain employs TRBV9 and TRBJ1-4, with D tentatively TRBD1 (5 bases). The CDR3 extends over 15 amino acids. Germline CDR1 is SGDLS and CDR2 is YYNGEE. Trimming pared 1 base from V and 4 bases from J, leaving 11 bases between. The DNA of the CDR3 is TGTGCCAGCAGCGTACAGGGCTTAGTTAATGAAAAACTGTTTTTT. Protein sequence: CASSVQGLVNEKLFF.

This clone was seen a handful of times. The chain carries TRBV10-3 and TRBJ1-3, with D possibly matching TRBD1 (5 bases). This CDR3 region has 13 residues. Germline CDR1 reads ENHRY; CDR2 reads SYGVKD. V was clipped by 9 bases and J by 4 bases, with 13 bases between them. The DNA for the CDR3 is TGTGCCATTTGGGGGGGGTCCGGAAACACCATATATTTT. Its protein product is CAIWGGSGNTIYF.

The chain uses TRBV9 and TRBJ2-2; 8 positions agree with TRBD1. The length of the CDR3 is 17 residues. V lost 2 bases, J lost 2 bases, and 8 bases stayed unmatched. Germline V CDR1 and CDR2: SGDLS, YYNGEE. The CDR3 coding sequence is TGTGCCAGCAGCGTTAACAGGGGGAGTAGCAACACCGGGGAGCTGTTTTTT. Its translation: CASSVNRGSSNTGELFF.

The V and J genes are TRBV19 and TRBJ1-2; 9 bases line up with TRBD1. The junction had 3 bases not matched to a gene; V was cut back by 4 bases and J by 6 bases. CDR3 length equals 13 residues. Germline V lookup: CDR1 LNHDA, CDR2 SQIVND (reference sequence). CDR3 region: CASSTRDRDGYTF. The DNA of the CDR3 is TGTGCCAGTAGTACCCGGGACAGGGATGGCTACACCTTC.

The chain links TRBV7-6 to TRBJ2-3, with 7 bases matching TRBD2. Germline values: CDR1 SGHVS, CDR2 FNYEAQ. The length of the CDR3 is 16 residues. V shed 5 bases, J shed 4 bases, and the junction held 12 bases outside the gene matches. The CDR3 loop reads CASSPTSSEVADTQYF. The CDR3 nucleotides read TGTGCCAGCAGCCCGACTAGCTCAGAGGTGGCAGATACGCAGTATTTT.

The chain links TRBV30 to TRBJ2-1, with D tentatively TRBD2 (6 bases). Germline values: CDR1 GTSNPN, CDR2 SVGIG (reference sequence). The CDR3 covers 16 residues. Trimming took off 0 bases at V and 4 bases at J, with 16 bases between the two ends. The CDR3 here is CAWSVRPAGLYNEQFF. DNA of the CDR3: TGTGCCTGGAGTGTCCGCCCTGCGGGGCTATACAATGAGCAGTTCTTC.

The chain carries TRBV30 and TRBJ2-4; the D gene is possibly TRBD2 (6 bases). The CDR3 is made up of 11 amino acids. CDR1 and CDR2 from the germline V gene are GTSNPN and SVGIG (reference sequence). Trimming cost V 2 bases and J 10 bases, with 9 bases left between them. Here the CDR3 reads CAWSPGRIQYF. CDR3 nucleotide sequence: TGTGCCTGGAGTCCGGGGAGGATTCAGTACTTC.

In this sample, this clone turned up a few times. The chain employs TRBV5-4 and TRBJ2-5; 13 positions match TRBD2. Germline assignment: CDR1 SGHNT and CDR2 YYREEE (reference sequence). The CDR3 runs to 16 residues. V was pared by 0 bases and J by 1 base, with 0 bases of the junction left unmatched. This CDR3 is CASSLGTSGSQETQYF. The CDR3 DNA is TGTGCCAGCAGCTTGGGGACTAGCGGGAGCCAAGAGACCCAGTACTTC.

This clone was found a few times. The J gene is TRBJ2-7, the V gene TRBV6-1; 9 bases map to TRBD1. CDR1 is MNHNS, CDR2 SASEGT, per germline. The trim removed 6 bases at V and 3 bases at J, leaving 6 bases unmatched. The CDR3 length is 14 residues. The CDR3 DNA sequence: TGTGCCAGCAGGGGCGGACAGGGGTTCTACGAGCAGTACGTC. Its translation: CASRGGQGFYEQYV.

The chain couples TRBV30 to TRBJ2-1; possible D gene TRBD1, 6 bases. The CDR3 contains 17 residues. V lost 0 bases and J lost 2, with 17 bases in between. The germline CDR1 and CDR2 sequences are GTSNPN and SVGIG (reference sequence). The DNA for the CDR3 is TGTGCCTGGAGTGTACAACAGGGCACCAATCCCTACAATGAGCAGTTCTTC. This codes for CAWSVQQGTNPYNEQFF. The full variable domain, rest sourced from reference TRBV30 and TRBJ2-1, is SQTIHQWPATLVQPVGSPLSLECTVEGTSNPNLYWYRQAAGRGLQLLFYSVGIGQISSEVPQNLSASRPQDRQFILSSKKLLLSDSGFYLCAWSVQQGTNPYNEQFFGPGTRLTVL.

This clone was found a few times. The chain uses TRBV19 and TRBJ2-1; D is uncertain. The CDR3 contains 13 residues. Germline V gene lookup returns CDR1 LNHDA and CDR2 SQIVND (reference sequence). The V gene lost 0 bases and the J gene lost 12 bases, with 12 bases spanning the gap. CDR3 nucleotides: TGTGCCAGTAGTATAGAGAGGCAGTCTGTGCAGTTCTTC. Protein product: CASSIERQSVQFF.

The V and J genes are TRBV28 and TRBJ2-5; TRBD1 agrees at 9 bases. The CDR3 loop spans 15 amino acids. Trimming cost V 2 bases and J 0 bases; bases outside gene matches: 1. Germline values: CDR1 MDHEN, CDR2 SYDVKM. CDR3 loop: CASSLGTGHQETQYF. The CDR3 DNA is TGTGCCAGCAGTTTAGGGACAGGGCACCAAGAGACCCAGTACTTC.

This chain links TRBV5-5 with TRBJ2-7, with TRBD1 matching over 9 bases. Germline values: CDR1 SGHKS, CDR2 YYEKEE (reference sequence). V was clipped by 0 bases and J by 6 bases; unmatched bases: 4. CDR3 length equals 14 residues. In nucleotides, the CDR3 is TGTGCCAGCAGCTTGGACGGGACAGGGACCGAGCAGTACGTC. Its protein is CASSLDGTGTEQYV.

This clone has just a few counts. The chain is built from TRBV11-2 and TRBJ2-1; the match to TRBD2 covers 9 bases. CDR3 size: 17 residues. Per germline, CDR1 SGHAT and CDR2 FQNNGV. The junction had 13 bases not matched to a gene; V was cut back by 3 bases and J by 7 bases. The CDR3 DNA reads TGTGCCAGCAGCTTGAGGGGGGTAGCGGGGGATTTAAATGAGCAGTTCTTC. It translates to CASSLRGVAGDLNEQFF.

This clone has a handful of counts. V and J are TRBV5-1 and TRBJ1-1, with D possibly TRBD1 on 6 matching bases. V lost 3 bases and J 1 base, leaving 10 bases between the germline ends. This CDR3 is 14 amino acids long. The germline gives CDR1 SGHRS, CDR2 YFSETQ. The chain's CDR3 is CASSSGQKNTEAFF. The CDR3 DNA follows: TGCGCCAGCAGCTCCGGACAGAAGAACACTGAAGCTTTCTTT.

The chain recombines TRBV28 with TRBJ1-5; D is perhaps TRBD1 (6 bases). CDR3 length: 15 amino acids. Germline CDR1 is MDHEN and CDR2 is SYDVKM. Trimming left V 8 bases short and J 7 bases short, with 21 bases between. CDR3 loop: CASCLGQSLEQPQHF. CDR3 bases: TGTGCCAGCTGTCTCGGACAGAGCTTGGAGCAGCCCCAGCATTTT.